This TCR beta chain was identified during a study of control samples from healthy donors and cancer patients. Sequencing used immunoSEQ multiplex PCR; TCRdb keeps in-frame clones, though not all of them. The sample contains 400,000 to 450,000 clones, 90% of which appear only once. The source of this sequence is a man between 35 and 55 years old with head and neck cancer. The sequenced sample consisted of PBMCs.

CDR3 region: CASSLGLTRAKNIQYF. In nucleotides, the CDR3 is TGTGCCAGCAGCCTTGGACTCACCAGAGCCAAAAACATTCAGTACTTC. The chain uses TRBV28 and TRBJ2-4; D is possibly TRBD2 (5 bases). Trimming took 6 bases from V and 0 from J, leaving 15 bases between them. There are 16 residues in the CDR3. The germline V gene has CDR1 MDHEN and CDR2 SYDVKM.